A selection of T cell receptor beta chains follows, all from one sample in a study of blood T cell repertoires in COVID-19. The repertoire was sequenced with immunoSEQ multiplex PCR; TCRdb's copy has only in-frame clones and lacks some. The data hold tens of thousands of clones, with around nine tenths observed a single time. Sequencing was carried out using peripheral blood. The receptors here all came from a human donor with active COVID-19. The donor label of this sample is uncertain. Each CDR3 is given with its conserved first and last residue. D genes are given only for firm matches. Clone size is stated in some rows and not others, as once, few, many or a class when expanded.

clone size	J gene	V gene	D gene	CDR3 protein	CDR3 DNA
-	TRBJ1-2	TRBV24-1	-	CATSDLPRRADYGYTF	TGTGCCACCAGTGATTTGCCCAGGCGTGCTGACTATGGCTACACCTTC
few	TRBJ2-5	TRBV5-1	TRBD2	CASSLPSGAQETQYF	TGCGCCAGCAGCTTACCCAGCGGGGCCCAAGAGACCCAGTACTTC
-	TRBJ2-5	TRBV19	TRBD1	CASRKDRQETQYF	TGTGCCAGTAGAAAGGACAGGCAAGAGACCCAGTACTTC
-	TRBJ1-2	TRBV19	-	CASSIERLGRAHGYTF	TGTGCCAGTAGTATAGAACGACTTGGCAGGGCCCATGGCTACACCTTC
-	TRBJ1-2	TRBV7-3	-	CASSPSGMGNYGYTF	TGTGCCAGCAGCCCCTCGGGGATGGGGAACTATGGCTACACCTTC
-	TRBJ1-1	TRBV5-1	-	CASSLGGEAFF	TGCGCCAGCAGCTTGGGCGGGGAAGCTTTCTTT
-	TRBJ1-2	TRBV7-8	-	CASSLGPTVNYGYTF	TGTGCCAGCAGCTTAGGGCCGACAGTCAACTATGGCTACACCTTC
-	TRBJ2-2	TRBV7-9	TRBD2	CASSLSASGNTGELFF	TGTGCCAGCAGCTTAAGTGCTAGCGGAAACACCGGGGAGCTGTTTTTT
once	TRBJ1-2	TRBV4-3	TRBD1	CASRRQGPKDGYTF	TGCGCCAGCAGGAGACAGGGTCCAAAGGATGGCTACACCTTC
-	TRBJ1-5	TRBV19	-	CASANFGEGNQPQHF	TGTGCCAGTGCGAATTTTGGGGAGGGGAATCAGCCCCAGCATTTT
-	TRBJ1-1	TRBV5-1	-	CASSLGSGRGNTEAFF	TGCGCCAGCAGCTTGGGTAGTGGGAGGGGGAACACTGAAGCTTTCTTT
-	TRBJ1-1	TRBV7-9	-	CASDEYGANTEAFF	TGTGCCAGCGATGAATATGGAGCGAACACTGAAGCTTTCTTT
-	TRBJ1-5	TRBV7-3	TRBD1	CASSPRQGNQPQHF	TGTGCCAGCAGCCCAAGACAGGGGAATCAGCCCCAGCATTTT
-	TRBJ2-5	TRBV18	-	CASSPRRVEEKTQYF	TGTGCCAGCTCACCACGACGGGTGGAGGAGAAGACCCAGTACTTC
-	TRBJ2-3	TRBV11-1	-	CASSPREMAQGTQYF	TGTGCCAGCAGCCCCAGGGAAATGGCACAAGGTACGCAGTATTTT
-	TRBJ1-3	TRBV4-3	-	CASSRGSGNTIYF	TGCGCCAGCAGCAGAGGCTCTGGAAACACCATATATTTT
-	TRBJ2-2	TRBV2	TRBD2	CASRGLAGGTGELFF	TGTGCCAGCAGAGGACTAGCGGGGGGTACCGGGGAGCTGTTTTTT